This TCR beta chain was sequenced for a study of blood T cell repertoires in COVID-19. At the level of the study: Spain, Italy and the United States supplied samples that represented acute and convalescent COVID-19.

Trimming removed 3 bases from V and 4 bases from J, with 11 bases in between. CDR1 SGHKS and CDR2 YYEKEE come from the germline V gene (reference sequence). This CDR3 has 13 residues. Seattle patients were enrolled during active infection and followed longitudinally. Authors' methods: Estimation of nucleated cell counts relied on the amplification of reference gene primers. Sequencing used immunoSEQ multiplex PCR; TCRdb keeps in-frame clones, though not all of them. D and trimming were read from the DNA, whereas the V and J calls and clone size are those reported in that table. The table shows roughly 130,000 clones, with 75% to 85% occurring only once.

The TCR comes from a woman aged 70 to 79 with COVID-19, enrolled during active disease. The chain couples TRBV5-5 to TRBJ2-7; weak D call: TRBD1 (5 bases). Sequences were obtained from peripheral blood. The CDR3 spells CASSYDSKYEQYF. The CDR3 DNA follows: TGTGCCAGCAGCTATGACAGTAAATACGAGCAGTACTTC.